The TCR beta chain under discussion was sequenced for a study of T cell repertoires in ileal Crohn's disease. Study-wide context: At surgery, 30% to 40% of patients smoked, with median disease duration 7.9 years. Study results and caveats: High-frequency clones were more common in sorted CD8 than CD4 cells.

The V and J ends lost 5 bases and 0 bases respectively, with 13 bases between them. Germline CDR1 is LNHDA and CDR2 is SQIVND (reference sequence). This CDR3 is 15 amino acids long. Produced via immunoSEQ multiplex PCR; TCRdb's table is partial and in-frame only. The sample shows about 5,400 clones, roughly 80% of them seen only once. Comments on this clone: Its antigen is still unknown.

This TCR was sampled from an adult with Crohn's disease. This chain connects TRBV19 to TRBJ1-1; TRBD1 is a possible D gene (5 bases). Material: ileal tissue. The CDR3 sequence is CASSSRETVNTEAFF. For the CDR3, the DNA is TGTGCCAGTAGTTCCCGAGAGACAGTGAACACTGAAGCTTTCTTT.